This T cell receptor (beta chain) came from a study of blood T cell repertoires in COVID-19. Study information: Donors in the United States, Italy and Spain gave samples during acute or convalescent COVID-19. Sample material is recorded as cDNA or gDNA derived from T cells, B-cell-depleted T cells, or PBMCs.

Per the original data handling: Reference gene primer amplification gave estimated nucleated cell counts. Sequenced by immunoSEQ multiplex PCR; TCRdb stores in-frame clones only, minus some. D and trimming were read from the DNA, whereas the V and J calls and clone size are those reported in that table. The table shows roughly 40,000 clones, with about 84% occurring only once. CDR1 is MNHEY and CDR2 is SVGAGI in the germline V gene. CDR3 size: 14 residues. The V gene end was trimmed by 10 bases and the J gene end by 10 bases; junction bases not matched to a gene: 14. This clone was detected only a few times.

The V call is TRBV6-5, the J call TRBJ2-1, with 9 bases lining up with TRBD2. This receptor was obtained from a man aged 80 or over with active or convalescent COVID-19. Sequencing input: peripheral blood. CDR3 amino acids: CATRPGLAAGEQFF. CDR3 nucleotide sequence: TGTGCCACCAGGCCGGGACTAGCCGCAGGGGAGCAGTTCTTC.